This T cell receptor beta chain was sequenced during a study of blood T cells in healthy people across ages. General observations from the study: Fewer expanded clones and more diversity marked long-lived versus aged donors.

A J-beta primer mix and a sample-barcoded 5' primer were used in a second PCR of roughly 6 to 11 cycles. Tagging of each cDNA molecule was performed by a template-switch adaptor with 12 random nucleotides. Using its own MiXCR run on the 5' RACE reads, TCRdb lists one record per CDR3 protein. This table has about a million distinct CDR3 sequences, roughly half appearing once. Peripheral blood samples of roughly 9.9 milliliters were drawn from each donor. This clonotype was seen more than once but under ten times. The antigen is unknown. Sequenced sample: blood. This receptor was obtained from a woman aged 60-75 years in good health.

CDR3 DNA sequence: TGTGCCAGCAGCCGGGACGGATATGAAGCTTTCTTT. Translation: CASSRDGYEAFF. This rearrangement joins TRBV5-4 to TRBJ1-1; D might be TRBD1 (5 bases). V lost 4 bases and J 7 bases, leaving 11 bases between the germline ends. The CDR3 is 12 amino acids. CDR1 and CDR2 from the germline V gene are SGHNT and YYREEE (reference sequence).